This T cell receptor (beta chain) is from a study of naive and memory T cell subsets. Whole-study findings and limits: Gini index rose across naive, CM, EM and EMRA in CD4 and CD8.

Two oligonucleotides, mixed equimolar, formed the beta constant-region primer covering TRBC1 and TRBC2. TCRdb re-analysed the UMI-ligation and nested PCR reads in MiXCR, keeping a single row per CDR3 protein. The sample contains tens of thousands of distinct CDR3 sequences, approximately 14% of which appear only once. Trimming took off 3 bases at V and 6 bases at J, with 9 bases between the two ends. The CDR3 is 12 amino acids. CDR1 and CDR2 from the germline V gene are SGHTA and FQGNSA. Cells stained for CD3, CD4, CD8, CD45RA, CD27 and viability were sorted into four CD45RA/CD27 subsets. In regard to this clonotype: Its specificity is not known.

This TCR derives from a human donor in good health. Source material: central memory CD4+ T cells from blood. This chain uses TRBV7-2 with TRBJ2-7; D perhaps matches TRBD1 (5 bases). CDR3 in amino acids: CASSLLDIEQYF. CDR3 in DNA: TGTGCCAGCAGCTTGCTGGACATCGAGCAGTACTTC. The variable domain in full, completed from reference TRBV7-2 and TRBJ2-7, reads GAGVSQSPSNKVTEKGKDVELRCDPISGHTALYWYRQSLGQGLEFLIYFQGNSAPDKSGLPSDRFSAERTGGSVSTLTIQRTQQEDSAVYLCASSLLDIEQYFGPGTRLTVT.